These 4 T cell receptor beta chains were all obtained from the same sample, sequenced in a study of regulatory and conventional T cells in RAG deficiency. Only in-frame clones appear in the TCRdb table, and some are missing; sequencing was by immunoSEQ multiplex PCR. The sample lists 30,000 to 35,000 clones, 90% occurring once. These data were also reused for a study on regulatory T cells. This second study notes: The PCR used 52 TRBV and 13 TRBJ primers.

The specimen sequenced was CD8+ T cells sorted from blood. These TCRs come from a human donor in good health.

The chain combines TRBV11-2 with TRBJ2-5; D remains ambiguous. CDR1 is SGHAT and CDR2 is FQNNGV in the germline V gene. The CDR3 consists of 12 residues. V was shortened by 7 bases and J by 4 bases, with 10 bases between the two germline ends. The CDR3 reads CASTGVVETQYF. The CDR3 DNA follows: TGTGCCAGCACAGGTGTGGTAGAGACCCAGTACTTC. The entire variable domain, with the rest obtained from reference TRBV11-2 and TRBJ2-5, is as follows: EAGVAQSPRYKIIEKRQSVAFWCNPISGHATLYWYQQILGQGPKLLIQFQNNGVVDDSQLPKDRFSAERLKGVDSTLKIQPAKLEDSAVYLCASTGVVETQYFGPGTRLLVL.

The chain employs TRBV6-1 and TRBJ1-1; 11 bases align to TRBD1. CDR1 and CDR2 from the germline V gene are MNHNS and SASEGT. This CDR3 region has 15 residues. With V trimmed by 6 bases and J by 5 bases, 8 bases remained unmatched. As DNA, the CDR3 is TGTGCCAGCAGACAAAACCGGGACAGGGGGACTGAAGCTTTCTTT. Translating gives CASRQNRDRGTEAFF.

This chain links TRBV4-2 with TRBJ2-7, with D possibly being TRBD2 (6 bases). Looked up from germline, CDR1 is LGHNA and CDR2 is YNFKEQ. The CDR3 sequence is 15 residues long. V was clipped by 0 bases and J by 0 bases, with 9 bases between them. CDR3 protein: CASSQDGGSSYEQYF. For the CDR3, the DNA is TGTGCCAGCAGCCAAGATGGAGGGAGCTCCTACGAGCAGTACTTC.

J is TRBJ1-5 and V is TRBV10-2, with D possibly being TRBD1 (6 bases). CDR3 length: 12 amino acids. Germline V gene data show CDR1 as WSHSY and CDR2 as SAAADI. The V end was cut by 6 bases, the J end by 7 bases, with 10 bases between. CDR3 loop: CASSTGTQPQHF. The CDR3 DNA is TGCGCCAGCAGCACCGGGACACAGCCCCAGCATTTT.